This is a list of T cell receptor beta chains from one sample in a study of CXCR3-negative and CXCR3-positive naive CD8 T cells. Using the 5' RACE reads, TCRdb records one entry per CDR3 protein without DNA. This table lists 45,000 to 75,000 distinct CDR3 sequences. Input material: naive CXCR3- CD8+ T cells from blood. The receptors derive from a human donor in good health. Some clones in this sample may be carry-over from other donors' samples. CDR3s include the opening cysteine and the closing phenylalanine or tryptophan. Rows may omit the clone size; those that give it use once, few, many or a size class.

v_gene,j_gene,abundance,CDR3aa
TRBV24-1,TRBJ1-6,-,CATSDLDYNSPLHF
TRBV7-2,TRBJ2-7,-,CASSLVQGRGDEQYF
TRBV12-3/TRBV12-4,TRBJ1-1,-,CASSLEPGARPEAFF
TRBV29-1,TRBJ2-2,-,CSVEWGGWTGELFF
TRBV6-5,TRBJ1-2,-,CASSWGTEDGYTF
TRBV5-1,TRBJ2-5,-,CASSSTNIIHRGGTSQETQYF
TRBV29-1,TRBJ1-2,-,CSVSRTGGALNYGYTF
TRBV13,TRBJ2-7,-,CASSGQRSYEQYF
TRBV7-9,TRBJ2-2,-,CASSSRDKAGELFF
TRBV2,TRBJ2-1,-,CASSGAYNEQFF
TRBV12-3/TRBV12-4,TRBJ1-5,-,CASRGTGETTQHF
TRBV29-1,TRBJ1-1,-,CSVETQQGRNTEAFF
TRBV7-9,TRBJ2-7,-,CASSLGFGPLSYEQYF
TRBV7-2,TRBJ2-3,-,CASSFPARLGRTDTQYF
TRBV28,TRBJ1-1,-,CASSFEDTEAFF
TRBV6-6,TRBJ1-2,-,CASSYSQGFQRTANYGYTF
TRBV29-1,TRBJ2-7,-,CSVETGDRSYEQYF
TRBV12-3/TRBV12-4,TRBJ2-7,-,CASSIDRSYEQYF
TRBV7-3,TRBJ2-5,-,CASSIGTSGWETQYF
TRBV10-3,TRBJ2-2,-,CAISDLAASGIGELFF
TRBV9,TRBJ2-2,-,CASSVGLQAMGTGELFF
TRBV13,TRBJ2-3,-,CASSAPQGVNTHYF
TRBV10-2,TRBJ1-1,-,CASAVRYEAFF
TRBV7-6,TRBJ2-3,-,CASSLVEYGQGDTDTQYF
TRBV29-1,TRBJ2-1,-,CSVEAPYEQFF
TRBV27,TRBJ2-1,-,CASRRTSGGNNEQFF
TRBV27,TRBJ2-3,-,CASSLGAGGHTSTDTQYF
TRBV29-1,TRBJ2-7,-,CSVEGQPSYEQYF
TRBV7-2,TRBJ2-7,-,CASSSYSSYEQYF
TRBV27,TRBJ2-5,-,CASSLLDQETQYF
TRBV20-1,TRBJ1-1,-,CSARNRGSTEAFF
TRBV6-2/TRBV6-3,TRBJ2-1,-,CASSYPGTSGGSYNEQFF
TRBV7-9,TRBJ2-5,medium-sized,CASSSTRLAGGRNEETQYF
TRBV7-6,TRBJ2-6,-,CASSPGHHSGANVLTF
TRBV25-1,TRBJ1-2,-,CASTSGTGSNYGYTF
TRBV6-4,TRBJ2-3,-,CASSLLGTGTDTQYF
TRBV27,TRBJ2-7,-,CASRGAGTSGYEQYF
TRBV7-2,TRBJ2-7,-,CASSEDVGTGSDEQYF
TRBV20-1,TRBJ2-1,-,CSAPGLAGGRGSYNEQFF
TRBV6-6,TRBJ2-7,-,CASSYTTASGYSYEQYF
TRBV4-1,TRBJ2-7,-,CASSSSGQGAYEQYF
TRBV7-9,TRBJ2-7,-,CASSLADSYEQYF
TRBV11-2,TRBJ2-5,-,CASSLAHLHQETQYF
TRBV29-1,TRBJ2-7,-,CSVGNRDIGYEQYF
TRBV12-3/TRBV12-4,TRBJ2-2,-,CASSLGTSGVWSVGELFF
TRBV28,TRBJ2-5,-,CASSFGQEETQYF
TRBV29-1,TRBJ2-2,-,CSVVGLTDRVTGELFF
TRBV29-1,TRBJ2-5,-,CSVIGQNQETQYF
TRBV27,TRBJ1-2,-,CASRPTGASYGYTF
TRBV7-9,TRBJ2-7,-,CASSPPTGQGKGPYEQYF
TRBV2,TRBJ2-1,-,CVGAAEYNEQFF
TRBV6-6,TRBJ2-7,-,CASTLPGGVREQYF
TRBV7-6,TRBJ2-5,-,CASSLVLRAQETQYF
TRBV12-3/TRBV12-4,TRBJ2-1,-,CASSNNRGTRSYNEQFF
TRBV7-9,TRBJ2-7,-,CASSGGAGTESYEQYF
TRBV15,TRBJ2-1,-,CATSRGLGDEQFF
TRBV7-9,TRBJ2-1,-,CASSTGLAGTNEQFF
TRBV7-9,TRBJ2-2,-,CASSLAQSNTGELFF
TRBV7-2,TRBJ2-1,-,CASSDPYNEQFF